A single T cell receptor (beta chain) is shown here with its context. Its target is not known. This CDR3 is 14 amino acids long. CDR1 is MGHRA, CDR2 YSYEKL, per germline. This entry comes from a study of monozygotic twins with inflammatory bowel disease. Total RNA, at roughly 3.5 ug, went into every TCR library. TCRdb re-analyzed the 5' RACE reads; it lists each CDR3 protein once, without DNA. This listing includes a few hundred thousand distinct CDR3 sequences. Study-wide results and limits: On the inverse Simpson index, IBD patients scored lower for TCRbeta diversity than healthy co-twins. There was no support for any single strong signal or clonotype associated with IBD.

The sample was blood. The chain recombines TRBV4-1 with TRBJ2-3; TCRdb returns TRBD2, unconfirmable since there is no DNA. This TCR was sampled from a human donor with ulcerative colitis or Crohn's disease, or a healthy co-twin of an affected twin (not recorded which). The CDR3 reads CASSQVSPPDTQYF.